Listed below are T cell receptor beta chains from one sample, sequenced in a study of blood T cell repertoires in COVID-19. Repertoires were generated with immunoSEQ multiplex PCR, while TCRdb's copy carries only in-frame clones and drops some. The sample has 150,000 to 160,000 clones; roughly nine tenths are singletons. Material: peripheral blood. All receptors derive from a woman aged 70-85 years with acute or convalescent COVID-19. Both conserved end residues are part of each CDR3. The order of the fields is V gene, J gene, D gene, clone size, CDR3 length, CDR3 protein, CDR3 DNA. D genes are given only for firm matches. Expanded clones are given a class, and other clones once, few, many or no size at all.

V: TRBV30; J: TRBJ1-6; D: .; size: .; length: 14; CDR3: CAWSVGGGNSPLHF; DNA: TGTGCCTGGAGTGTCGGGGGAGGTAATTCACCCCTCCACTTT
V: TRBV18; J: TRBJ2-2; D: .; size: .; length: 15; CDR3: CASSPFLAGAGELFF; DNA: TGTGCCAGCTCACCCTTCTTGGCGGGCGCCGGGGAGCTGTTTTTT
V: TRBV7-7; J: TRBJ1-2; D: TRBD1; size: .; length: 16; CDR3: CASSTTTGTGNYGYTF; DNA: TGTGCTAGCAGCACTACTACCGGGACAGGGAACTATGGCTACACCTTC
V: TRBV18; J: TRBJ2-5; D: .; size: .; length: 15; CDR3: CASSPLGGWKETQYF; DNA: TGTGCCAGCTCACCCCTTGGAGGCTGGAAAGAGACCCAGTACTTC
V: TRBV6-2/TRBV6-3; J: TRBJ1-5; D: .; size: once; length: 16; CDR3: CASSHSDRLDNQPQHF; DNA: TGTGCCAGCAGTCACAGCGACAGGTTGGACAATCAGCCCCAGCATTTT
V: TRBV7-2; J: TRBJ1-5; D: TRBD1; size: once; length: 17; CDR3: CASSREGTGGNNQPQHF; DNA: TGTGCCAGCAGCCGGGAGGGGACAGGGGGCAACAATCAGCCCCAGCATTTT
V: TRBV7-8; J: TRBJ1-1; D: .; size: .; length: 13; CDR3: CASSFERNTEAFF; DNA: TGTGCCAGCAGCTTCGAGCGGAACACTGAAGCTTTCTTT
V: TRBV5-1; J: TRBJ1-2; D: .; size: .; length: 14; CDR3: CASSAYRQGKGYTF; DNA: TGCGCCAGCAGCGCCTATCGGCAGGGCAAGGGCTACACCTTC
V: TRBV11-2; J: TRBJ2-2; D: .; size: once; length: 14; CDR3: CASSLGWGAGELFF; DNA: TGTGCCAGCAGCTTAGGGTGGGGAGCCGGGGAGCTGTTTTTT
V: TRBV7-8; J: TRBJ2-2; D: .; size: .; length: 15; CDR3: CASSSSGRDTGELFF; DNA: TGTGCCAGCAGCTCCTCCGGGCGGGACACCGGGGAGCTGTTTTTT
V: TRBV7-2; J: TRBJ1-2; D: .; size: .; length: 18; CDR3: CASSLERGYHPINYGYTF; DNA: TGTGCCAGCAGCTTAGAACGGGGGTACCATCCGATAAACTATGGCTACACCTTC
V: TRBV29-1; J: TRBJ2-3; D: TRBD1; size: .; length: 14; CDR3: CSAGDSARGDTQYF; DNA: TGCAGCGCAGGGGACAGTGCGAGGGGAGATACGCAGTATTTT
V: TRBV15; J: TRBJ2-2; D: .; size: .; length: 17; CDR3: CATSGGQLNRNTGELFF; DNA: TGTGCCACCAGCGGAGGACAGCTGAACAGGAACACCGGGGAGCTGTTTTTT
V: TRBV3-1/TRBV3-2; J: TRBJ1-6; D: .; size: .; length: 12; CDR3: CASSQALGTLHF; DNA: TGTGCCAGCAGCCAAGCCCTAGGAACCCTCCACTTT
V: TRBV20-1; J: TRBJ1-2; D: .; size: .; length: 11; CDR3: CSATGNYGYTF; DNA: TGCAGTGCTACAGGCAACTATGGCTACACCTTC
V: TRBV9; J: TRBJ2-7; D: TRBD1; size: once; length: 15; CDR3: CASSGYRDSASEQYF; DNA: TGTGCCAGCAGCGGATACCGGGACAGTGCATCCGAGCAGTACTTC
V: TRBV7-9; J: TRBJ1-1; D: TRBD1; size: .; length: 15; CDR3: CASSPKGGWTGEAFF; DNA: TGTGCCAGCAGCCCTAAAGGGGGGTGGACAGGGGAAGCTTTCTTT
V: TRBV2; J: TRBJ2-7; D: .; size: few; length: 17; CDR3: CASSAPRAGIRVDEQYF; DNA: TGTGCCAGCAGTGCTCCTCGGGCAGGGATCCGGGTTGACGAGCAGTACTTC
V: TRBV11-3; J: TRBJ1-3; D: TRBD1; size: .; length: 16; CDR3: CASSLGGTASGNTIYF; DNA: TGTGCCAGCAGCTTAGGGGGGACAGCTTCTGGAAACACCATATATTTT
V: TRBV14; J: TRBJ1-1; D: TRBD1; size: few; length: 14; CDR3: CASSQTGGGTEAFF; DNA: TGTGCCAGCAGCCAGACAGGGGGCGGCACTGAAGCTTTCTTT
V: TRBV29-1; J: TRBJ2-7; D: TRBD2; size: few; length: 11; CDR3: CSVDGGYEQYF; DNA: TGCAGCGTTGACGGGGGGTACGAGCAGTACTTC
V: TRBV19; J: TRBJ1-1; D: TRBD1; size: .; length: 15; CDR3: CASSNSWTGGTEAFF; DNA: TGTGCCAGTAGTAACTCTTGGACAGGGGGGACTGAAGCTTTCTTT
V: TRBV1; J: TRBJ1-1; D: .; size: .; length: 19; CDR3: CTSSHASAVGGQLDTEAFF; DNA: TGCACCAGCAGCCACGCCTCAGCGGTGGGGGGGCAGTTAGATACTGAAGCTTTCTTT
V: TRBV7-8; J: TRBJ1-3; D: .; size: .; length: 15; CDR3: CASSLQGVGGNTIYF; DNA: TGTGCCAGCAGCCTCCAGGGTGTAGGAGGAAACACCATATATTTT
V: TRBV5-4; J: TRBJ2-3; D: .; size: .; length: 14; CDR3: CASSLWGGTDTQYF; DNA: TGTGCCAGCAGCTTGTGGGGCGGCACAGATACGCAGTATTTT
V: TRBV10-3; J: TRBJ1-1; D: TRBD1; size: .; length: 14; CDR3: CAISESTGKTEAFF; DNA: TGTGCCATCAGTGAGTCGACAGGGAAGACTGAAGCTTTCTTT
V: TRBV6-5; J: TRBJ1-4; D: .; size: .; length: 15; CDR3: CASTERRPENEKLFF; DNA: TGTGCCAGCACCGAAAGGAGGCCGGAGAATGAAAAACTGTTTTTT
V: TRBV7-5; J: TRBJ2-5; D: .; size: .; length: 16; CDR3: CARSLNLDRDQETQYF; DNA: TGTGCCAGAAGCTTGAACCTCGACAGGGACCAAGAGACCCAGTACTTC
V: TRBV3-1/TRBV3-2; J: TRBJ1-2; D: .; size: .; length: 16; CDR3: CASSQDGQGSTYGYTF; DNA: TGTGCCAGCAGCCAAGATGGGCAGGGGTCGACCTATGGCTACACCTTC
V: TRBV25-1; J: TRBJ1-3; D: TRBD1; size: .; length: 15; CDR3: CASRQDRGFGNTIYF; DNA: TGTGCCAGCAGACAAGACAGGGGGTTTGGAAACACCATATATTTT
V: TRBV4-1; J: TRBJ1-2; D: .; size: .; length: 14; CDR3: CASSREGVSYGYTF; DNA: TGCGCCAGCAGCCGGGAAGGGGTCTCCTATGGCTACACCTTC
V: TRBV9; J: TRBJ1-1; D: TRBD1; size: .; length: 17; CDR3: CASSVGDRVQMNTEAFF; DNA: TGTGCCAGCAGCGTAGGGGACAGAGTACAGATGAACACTGAAGCTTTCTTT
V: TRBV6-5; J: TRBJ1-4; D: TRBD1; size: .; length: 14; CDR3: CATKDRDGTEKLFF; DNA: TGTGCCACCAAAGACAGGGATGGGACGGAAAAACTGTTTTTT
V: TRBV2; J: TRBJ1-1; D: TRBD1; size: .; length: 15; CDR3: CASSVDRGLNTEAFF; DNA: TGTGCCAGCAGTGTAGACAGGGGGCTGAACACTGAAGCTTTCTTT
V: TRBV29-1; J: TRBJ1-1; D: TRBD1; size: few; length: 12; CDR3: CSGRTGPLEAFF; DNA: TGCAGCGGAAGGACAGGTCCCCTAGAAGCTTTCTTT
V: TRBV18; J: TRBJ1-2; D: .; size: .; length: 15; CDR3: CASSPTTDTNYGYTF; DNA: TGTGCCAGCTCACCAACGACTGATACTAACTATGGCTACACCTTC